This passage covers 23 T cell receptor beta chains from one sample sequenced in a study of tumor and adjacent non-tumor tissue in lung cancer. Three rounds of nested PCR, following a modified ARM-PCR protocol, produced the TCRbeta library. In TCRdb, the multiplex PCR reads were re-called with MiXCR into one record per CDR3 protein. In the table there are roughly 66,000 distinct CDR3 sequences, 55% to 85% of which are singletons. The template was RNA from unsorted bulk tissue. Sequencing was performed on lung tumor tissue. The receptors stem from a man aged 60 to 69 with non-small cell lung cancer.

With respect to this clonotype: This clone may be a read error of a much larger clone one base away. A read error is likely, as this CDR3 ends without the conserved phenylalanine or tryptophan. The rearrangement uses TRBV29-1 and TRBJ2-1; D not certain. This CDR3 region has 11 residues. Per germline, CDR1 SQVTM and CDR2 ANQGSEA. CDR3 sequence reads: CSIDESVEQFL. CDR3 DNA: TGCAGCATTGACGAGTCGGTTGAGCAGTTCCTC.

On this clonotype: One end of the junction is discordant with germline, which a read error may explain. The chain employs TRBV29-1 and TRBJ2-3; TRBD2 matches 7 bases. CDR1 and CDR2 (germline): SQVTM, ANQGSEA. The CDR3 is 15 amino acids. CDR3 coding DNA: TGCAGCGTTGAAGGATCGGGGACTACGACAGATAGGCAGTATTTT. It translates to CSVEGSGTTTDRQYF.

In this sample, this clonotype turned up once. This chain joins TRBV11-2 and TRBJ2-1; D unresolved. The ends were cut back, 0 bases at V and 12 bases at J, with 15 bases in the middle. Per germline, CDR1 SGHAT and CDR2 FQNNGV. This CDR3 is 14 amino acids long. This CDR3 reads CASSLDPAAFGQFF. The DNA for the CDR3 is TGTGCCAGCAGCTTAGATCCGGCAGCCTTCGGGCAGTTCTTC.

This clonotype was picked up many times. This rearrangement joins TRBV13 to TRBJ2-7, with 14 bases lining up with TRBD2. This CDR3 comprises 16 residues. V lost 4 bases and J lost 2; bases outside the gene matches: 4. CDR1 and CDR2 from the germline V gene are PRHDT and FYEKMQ (reference sequence). This CDR3 is CASSWGLAGVTYEQYF. CDR3 DNA: TGTGCCAGCAGCTGGGGACTAGCGGGAGTAACCTACGAGCAGTACTTC.

Comment on this clonotype: One end of the junction is discordant with germline, which a read error may explain. V usage is TRBV6-6 and J usage is TRBJ1-1, with 7 bases identical to TRBD1. The CDR3 has 14 amino acids. From germline, CDR1 is MNHNY and CDR2 SVGAGI (reference sequence). The CDR3 DNA is TGTGCTAGCAGTCCACAGGGGATTAACACTGAAGCTTTCTTT. Amino acids: CASSPQGINTEAFF.

Note on this clonotype: Since no conserved phenylalanine or tryptophan closes the CDR3, a read error is the likely cause. The CDR3 spells CASSPIEREPEDMQYI. In DNA form, the CDR3 reads TGTGCCAGCAGCCCTATCGAGCGGGAGCCGGAAGATATGCAGTATATT. The rearrangement links TRBV5-4 to TRBJ2-3; 8 bases fit TRBD2. The CDR3 has 16 residues. The V gene's germline CDR1 is SGHNT and CDR2 YYREEE (reference sequence).

This clonotype was seen once. One end of the junction is discordant with germline, which a read error may explain. The V and J genes are TRBV20-1 and TRBJ1-2, with D uncertain. CDR1 is DFQATT, CDR2 SNEGSKA, per germline (reference sequence). CDR3 length: 11 residues. The CDR3 region is CGAIVGQGYTF. The CDR3 bases are TGCGGTGCTATCGTTGGGCAAGGCTACACCTTC.

Remarks on this clonotype: The conserved phenylalanine or tryptophan normally closing the CDR3 is absent here, so this likely arose from a read error. The limits of the CDR3 on the DNA are not certain, so only TCRdb's listed CDR3 is given. The V call is TRBV20-1, the J call TRBJ1-1. The CDR3 length equals 14 residues, ends included. Germline V gene sequence: CDR1 DFQATT, CDR2 SNEGSKA (reference sequence). The CDR3 loop reads CNARDGQGITEVFV.

Turning to this clonotype: A clone one base away is much larger, so this may be a read error. This CDR3 is missing its conserved last phenylalanine or tryptophan, likely due to a read error. For the CDR3, the DNA is TGCGCCAGCAGCCTTGGGGACAGGGGGTTTAATGAGCAGTTCCTC. It yields the protein CASSLGDRGFNEQFL. V usage is TRBV5-1 and J usage is TRBJ2-1, with 11 nucleotides matching TRBD1. In germline, CDR1 is SGHRS, CDR2 YFSETQ. The CDR3 contains 15 residues. The V segment lost 4 bases and the J segment 7 bases; nucleotides outside the gene matches: 7.

As to this clonotype: This may arise from a read error, as a much more abundant clone is one base away. The chain joins TRBV29-1 to TRBJ2-7, with no clear D. Germline V CDR1 and CDR2: SQVTM, ANQGSEA. The CDR3 has 11 residues. CDR3 protein: CSLEGPNEQYF. CDR3 DNA: TGCAGCCTTGAAGGACCTAACGAGCAGTACTTC.

A note on this clonotype: A read error may account for a junction end that differs from germline. The genes are TRBV30 and TRBJ2-1, with D possibly TRBD2 on 6 matching bases. This CDR3 has 14 amino acids. The germline gives CDR1 GTSNPN, CDR2 SVGIG (reference sequence). CDR3 sequence reads: CAWMGGQYNNEQFF. The CDR3 DNA is TGTGCCTGGATGGGGGGTCAATATAACAATGAACAGTTCTTC.

The gene calls are TRBV19 and TRBJ1-5; D is undetermined. V was trimmed by 4 bases and J by 4 bases, leaving 17 bases between them. Germline V gene sequence: CDR1 LNHDA, CDR2 SQIVND (reference sequence). The CDR3 has 16 residues. As DNA, the CDR3 is TGTGCCAGTAGTAATAAAAAGGGTTATAGAAATCAGCCCCAGCATTTT. Its translation: CASSNKKGYRNQPQHF.

J is TRBJ2-3 and V is TRBV29-1; perhaps TRBD2 as D (6 bases). V shed 6 bases and J shed 4 bases, with 20 bases lying between them. CDR1 is SQVTM, CDR2 ANQGSEA, per germline. The CDR3 is made up of 15 amino acids. The DNA for the CDR3 is TGCAGCGTGCCAACACTAGTGGGGGGTGCAGATACGCAGTATTTT. This translates into CSVPTLVGGADTQYF.

A single count supports this clonotype. The CDR3 loop reads CSTEEGGQGGETQYF. In nucleotides, the CDR3 is TGCAGTACTGAGGAGGGAGGACAGGGCGGAGAGACCCAGTACTTC. J is TRBJ2-5 and V is TRBV20-1, with 8 bases that match TRBD1. This CDR3 is 15 amino acids long. In germline, CDR1 is DFQATT, CDR2 SNEGSKA (reference sequence). V lost 8 bases and J lost 4; bases outside the gene matches: 15.

This clonotype was recorded at least ten times. The gene calls are TRBV20-1 and TRBJ2-5, with 12 bases fitting TRBD2. The CDR3 is 15 amino acids. Trimming at V came to 5 bases and at J to 5 bases, leaving 9 bases not matched to a gene. Looked up from germline, CDR1 is DFQATT and CDR2 is SNEGSKA (reference sequence). The CDR3 protein is CSASSVLAGGETQYF. The CDR3 coding sequence is TGCAGTGCTTCCTCCGTACTAGCGGGAGGCGAGACCCAGTACTTC.

Regarding this clonotype: A read error is likely, as this CDR3 ends without the conserved phenylalanine or tryptophan. This sequence joins TRBV6-5 and TRBJ2-5, with D possibly TRBD1 on 5 matching bases. This CDR3 contains 14 residues. Germline loops: CDR1 MNHEY, CDR2 SVGAGI. The CDR3 DNA reads TGTGCCTGCAGCCCGTCCTGGGGCAAAGAGACCCAGTACTCC. Encoded protein: CACSPSWGKETQYS.

Only one count was recorded for this clonotype. The final CDR3 position lacks the conserved phenylalanine or tryptophan, pointing to a likely read error. This chain joins TRBV20-1 and TRBJ1-5; tentatively, D is TRBD1 (5 bases). CDR1 and CDR2 from the germline V gene are DFQATT and SNEGSKA (reference sequence). The CDR3 is 14 amino acids. V shed 7 bases and J shed 0 bases, with 13 bases lying between them. The CDR3 nucleotides read TGCAGTGTTAGTGAGGACATTAGCAATCAGCCCCAGCATTAT. This gives the protein CSVSEDISNQPQHY.

The genes are TRBV21-1 and TRBJ1-5. TRBV21-1 is given as a pseudogene. The CDR3 has 14 residues. This CDR3 reads CASPAWGGRQPQHF. Written as DNA, the CDR3 is TGTGCCAGCCCCGCCTGGGGAGGTCGTCAGCCCCAGCATTTT.

In its sample, this clonotype was seen many times. The chain uses TRBV12-3 or TRBV12-4 and TRBJ1-6; D call uncertain. The CDR3 consists of 16 residues. Trimming removed 0 bases from V and 7 bases from J, with 13 bases in between. CDR3 amino acids: CASSLAHGVGNSPLHF. For the CDR3, the DNA is TGTGCCAGCAGTTTAGCGCACGGGGTTGGAAATTCACCCCTCCACTTT.

Regarding this clonotype: This may be a read error, as it is one base from a much larger clone. The V and J genes are TRBV20-1 and TRBJ2-7; 7 bases line up with TRBD2. V shed 7 bases, J shed 3 bases, and the junction held 9 bases outside the gene matches. The CDR3 length is 13 residues. CDR1 is DFQATT, CDR2 SNEGSKA, per germline (reference sequence). CDR3 coding DNA: TGCAGTGATAGGCCTAGCGGTTACTACGAGCAGTACTTC. Its protein product is CSDRPSGYYEQYF.

Note on this clonotype: This may arise from a read error, as a much more abundant clone is one base away. The V and J genes are TRBV28 and TRBJ1-6, with D unresolved. CDR3 length: 13 amino acids. Germline values: CDR1 MDHEN, CDR2 SYDVKM. This CDR3 reads CASSIPRNSHLHF. In nucleotides, the CDR3 is TGTGCCAGCAGCATACCCAGGAATTCACACCTCCACTTT.

For this clonotype: The final CDR3 position lacks the conserved phenylalanine or tryptophan, pointing to a likely read error. This sequence joins TRBV29-1 and TRBJ2-3; a weak D match, TRBD1 (6 bases). CDR1 SQVTM and CDR2 ANQGSEA come from the germline V gene. Between the trimmed V and J ends, which lost 4 bases and 4 bases, there was a span of 27 bases. CDR3 length: 18 amino acids. Written as DNA, the CDR3 is TGCAGCGTTGGTGCGGGCACAGGGAATCCTTACTACTCAGATACGCAGTATATT. Translated, it gives CSVGAGTGNPYYSDTQYI.

The chain employs TRBV20-1 and TRBJ2-7; 8 bases match TRBD2. From germline, CDR1 is DFQATT and CDR2 SNEGSKA (reference sequence). There are 15 residues in the CDR3. Here the CDR3 reads CRTHFRRLAIYEQYF. The CDR3 DNA reads TGCAGGACTCACTTCCGGAGACTAGCGATTTACGAGCAGTACTTC.